These 9 T cell receptor beta chains were sequenced from one sample in a study of CD4 T cells in relation to SARS-CoV-2 and coronaviruses. Clones were sequenced by immunoSEQ multiplex PCR, and TCRdb holds only the in-frame ones, with some missing. The sample includes tens of thousands of clones, more than 85% of them seen just once. The unexposed donors gave CD4+ T cells in about 2011-2019, prior to COVID-19. The sample was naive CD4+ T cells from PBMCs. The subset was: naive CD4+ T cells isolated by negative enrichment. The receptors here all came from a human donor in good health.

This rearrangement joins TRBV20-1 to TRBJ2-3; TRBD2 matches 8 bases. V was pared by 3 bases and J by 3 bases, with 2 bases of the junction left unmatched. The CDR3 length is 13 residues. Looked up from germline, CDR1 is DFQATT and CDR2 is SNEGSKA (reference sequence). CDR3 DNA sequence: TGCAGTGCTAGTGGCGGGAGGACAGATACGCAGTATTTT. Encoded protein: CSASGGRTDTQYF.

The chain couples TRBV19 to TRBJ2-2; 10 nucleotides line up with TRBD1. The junction had 6 bases not matched to a gene; V was cut back by 10 bases and J by 4 bases. Germline V gives CDR1 LNHDA, CDR2 SQIVND (reference sequence). The CDR3 has 14 residues. CDR3 sequence (DNA): TGTGCCACCGAGGACAGGGGGAGCACCGGGGAGCTGTTTTTT. It is translated as CATEDRGSTGELFF.

This clone was picked up one time. V is TRBV7-3 and J is TRBJ2-5, with a tentative D call TRBD1 (6 bases). The CDR3 is 13 amino acids. The germline CDR1 and CDR2 sequences are SGHTA and FQGTGA. The germline V and J ends were trimmed by 5 bases and 0 bases, with 7 bases remaining between them. CDR3 in amino acids: CASSRGYQETQYF. The CDR3 DNA follows: TGTGCCAGCAGCAGGGGGTACCAAGAGACCCAGTACTTC.

V is TRBV5-6 and J is TRBJ2-5; D may be TRBD1 (6 bases). This CDR3 is 14 amino acids long. Per the germline V gene, CDR1 is SGHDT and CDR2 is YYEEEE. V was pared by 8 bases and J by 3 bases, with 17 bases between. The CDR3 loop is CASSYLAGEETQYF. The CDR3 nucleotides are TGTGCCAGTTCCTATCTTGCAGGGGAAGAGACCCAGTACTTC.

V gene TRBV7-2 combines with J gene TRBJ2-1; TRBD1 matches 8 bases. J lost 0 bases, V lost 5 bases, and 3 bases had no gene match. The CDR3 runs 15 residues. CDR1 and CDR2 from the germline V gene are SGHTA and FQGNSA. The CDR3 coding sequence is TGTGCCAGCAGCCGTGGGACAGGCTCCTACAATGAGCAGTTCTTC. This sequence encodes CASSRGTGSYNEQFF.

This chain uses TRBV11-2 with TRBJ2-7; the match to TRBD1 covers 7 bases. CDR1 and CDR2 from the germline V gene are SGHAT and FQNNGV. V dropped 5 bases and J dropped 3; count of bases not matched to a gene: 7. The CDR3 is 14 amino acids. CDR3 loop: CASSRGQADYEQYF. The DNA for the CDR3 is TGTGCCAGCAGCCGAGGACAGGCTGACTACGAGCAGTACTTC. Combining the CDR3 with reference TRBV11-2 and TRBJ2-7 gives the whole variable domain EAGVAQSPRYKIIEKRQSVAFWCNPISGHATLYWYQQILGQGPKLLIQFQNNGVVDDSQLPKDRFSAERLKGVDSTLKIQPAKLEDSAVYLCASSRGQADYEQYFGPGTRLTVT.

The chain combines TRBV5-1 with TRBJ2-7; possibly TRBD1 or TRBD2 for D (5 bases each). This CDR3 contains 14 residues. Trimming stripped 0 bases from V and 5 bases from J, with 12 bases between. Germline V gene data show CDR1 as SGHRS and CDR2 as YFSETQ. The CDR3 protein is CASSLVPGTNEQYF. In DNA, the CDR3 is TGCGCCAGCAGCTTGGTACCAGGGACGAACGAGCAGTACTTC.

The V call is TRBV27, the J call TRBJ2-1, with D unresolved. CDR3 size: 14 residues. Germline assignment: CDR1 MNHEY and CDR2 SMNVEV (reference sequence). V lost 3 bases to trimming and J lost 6 bases, with 12 bases between them. In DNA form, the CDR3 reads TGTGCCAGCAGTTTGAATCGGCAGGTCAATGAGCAGTTCTTC. This gives the protein CASSLNRQVNEQFF.

The chain joins TRBV11-1 to TRBJ1-2, with unresolved D. Trimming removed 5 bases from V and 3 bases from J, with 13 bases in between. The CDR3 is 14 residues long. The germline CDR1 and CDR2 sequences are SGHAT and FQDESV (reference sequence). Here the CDR3 reads CASSPQAADYGYTF. The CDR3 bases are TGTGCCAGCAGCCCCCAGGCGGCGGACTATGGCTACACCTTC.